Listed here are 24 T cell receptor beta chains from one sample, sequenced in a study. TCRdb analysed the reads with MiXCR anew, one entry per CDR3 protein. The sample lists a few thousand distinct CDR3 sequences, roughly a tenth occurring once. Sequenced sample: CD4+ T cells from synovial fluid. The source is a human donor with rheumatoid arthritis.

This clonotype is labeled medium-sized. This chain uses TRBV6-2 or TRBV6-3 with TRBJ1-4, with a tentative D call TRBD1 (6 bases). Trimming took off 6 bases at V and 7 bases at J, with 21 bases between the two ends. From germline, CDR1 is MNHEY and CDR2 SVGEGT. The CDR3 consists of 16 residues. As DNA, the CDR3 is TGTGCCAGCAGAGGAAAAAGAGGGGGTTTTCCTGAAAAACTGTTTTTT. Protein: CASRGKRGGFPEKLFF.

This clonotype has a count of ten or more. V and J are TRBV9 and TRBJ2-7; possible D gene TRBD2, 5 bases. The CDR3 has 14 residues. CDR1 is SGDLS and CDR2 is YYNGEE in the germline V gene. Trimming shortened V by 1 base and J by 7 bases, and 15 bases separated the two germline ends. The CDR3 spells CASSVSGTYGEQYF. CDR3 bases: TGTGCCAGCAGCGTAAGCGGAACCTACGGGGAGCAGTACTTC.

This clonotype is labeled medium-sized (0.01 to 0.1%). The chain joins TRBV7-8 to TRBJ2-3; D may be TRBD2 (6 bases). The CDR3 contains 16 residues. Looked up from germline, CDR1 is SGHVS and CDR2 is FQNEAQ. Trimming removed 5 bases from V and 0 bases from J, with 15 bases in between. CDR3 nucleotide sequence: TGTGCCAGCAGCCAAGACATTAGCGGAAGCACAGATACGCAGTATTTT. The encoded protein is CASSQDISGSTDTQYF.

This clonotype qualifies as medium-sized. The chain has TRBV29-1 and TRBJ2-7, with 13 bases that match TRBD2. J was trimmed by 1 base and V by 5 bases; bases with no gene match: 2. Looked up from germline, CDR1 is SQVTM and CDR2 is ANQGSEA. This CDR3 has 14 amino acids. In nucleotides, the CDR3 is TGCAGCGTTCGGACTAGCGGGAGTTCCTACGAGCAGTACTTC. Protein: CSVRTSGSSYEQYF.

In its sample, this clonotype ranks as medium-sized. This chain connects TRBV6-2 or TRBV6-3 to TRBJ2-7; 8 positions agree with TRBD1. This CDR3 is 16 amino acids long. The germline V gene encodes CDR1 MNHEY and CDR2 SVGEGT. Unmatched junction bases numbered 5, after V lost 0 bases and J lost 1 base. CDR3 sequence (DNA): TGTGCCAGCAGTTACTCGCAGACAGGGGAATCCTACGAGCAGTACTTC. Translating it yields CASSYSQTGESYEQYF.

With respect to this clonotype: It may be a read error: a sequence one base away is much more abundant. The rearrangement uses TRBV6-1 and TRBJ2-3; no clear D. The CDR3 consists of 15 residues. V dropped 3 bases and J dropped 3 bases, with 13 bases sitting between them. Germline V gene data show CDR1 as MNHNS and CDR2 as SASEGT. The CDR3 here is CASSDATNGTDTQYF. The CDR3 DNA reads TGTGCCAGCAGTGACGCCACTAACGGGACAGATACGCAGTATTTT.

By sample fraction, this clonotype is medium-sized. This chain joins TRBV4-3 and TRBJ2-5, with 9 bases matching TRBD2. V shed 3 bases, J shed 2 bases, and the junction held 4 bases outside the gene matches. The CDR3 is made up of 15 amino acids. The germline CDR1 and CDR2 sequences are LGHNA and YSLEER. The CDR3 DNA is TGCGCCAGCAGCCACTCTAGCGGGACACAAGAGACCCAGTACTTC. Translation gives CASSHSSGTQETQYF.

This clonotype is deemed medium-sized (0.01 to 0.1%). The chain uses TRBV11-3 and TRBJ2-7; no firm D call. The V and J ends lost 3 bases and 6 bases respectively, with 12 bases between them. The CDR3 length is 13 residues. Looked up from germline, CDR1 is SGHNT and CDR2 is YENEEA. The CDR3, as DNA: TGTGCCAGCAGCTTGATTGATTCGAGCGAGCAGTACTTC. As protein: CASSLIDSSEQYF.

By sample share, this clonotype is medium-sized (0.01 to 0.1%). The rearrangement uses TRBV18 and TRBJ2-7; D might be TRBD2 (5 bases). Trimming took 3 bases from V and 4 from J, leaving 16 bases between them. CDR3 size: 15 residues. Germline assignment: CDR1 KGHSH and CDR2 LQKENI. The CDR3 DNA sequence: TGTGCCAGCTCACCCGCTGGTCCCCCGGGATACGAGCAGTACTTC. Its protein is CASSPAGPPGYEQYF. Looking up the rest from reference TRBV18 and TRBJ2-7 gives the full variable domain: NAGVMQNPRHLVRRRGQEARLRCSPMKGHSHVYWYRQLPEEGLKFMVYLQKENIIDESGMPKERFSAEFPKEGPSILRIQQVVRGDSAAYFCASSPAGPPGYEQYFGPGTRLTVT.

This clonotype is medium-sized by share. CDR3 amino acids: CSARHSATDTQYF. The CDR3 DNA is TGCAGTGCCAGACATAGCGCAACAGATACGCAGTATTTT. The V gene is TRBV20-1, the J gene TRBJ2-3; the D gene is possibly TRBD2 (5 bases). The CDR3 is 13 residues long. Looked up from germline, CDR1 is DFQATT and CDR2 is SNEGSKA (reference sequence). V lost 6 bases and J lost 3, with 13 bases in between.

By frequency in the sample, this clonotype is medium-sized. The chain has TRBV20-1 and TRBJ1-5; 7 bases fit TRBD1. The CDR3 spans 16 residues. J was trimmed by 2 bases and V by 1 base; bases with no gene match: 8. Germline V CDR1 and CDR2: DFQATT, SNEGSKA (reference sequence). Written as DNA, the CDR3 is TGCAGTGCTAGAGCCTCCAGGGGGGGCGGCAATCAGCCCCAGCATTTT. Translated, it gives CSARASRGGGNQPQHF.

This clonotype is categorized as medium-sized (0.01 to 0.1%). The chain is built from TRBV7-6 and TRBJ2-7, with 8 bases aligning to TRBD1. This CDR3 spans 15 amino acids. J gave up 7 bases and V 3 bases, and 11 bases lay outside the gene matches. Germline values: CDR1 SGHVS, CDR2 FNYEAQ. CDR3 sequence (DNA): TGTGCCAGCAGCTTCTCGGACAGGGCATCGGGTGAGCAGTACTTC. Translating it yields CASSFSDRASGEQYF.

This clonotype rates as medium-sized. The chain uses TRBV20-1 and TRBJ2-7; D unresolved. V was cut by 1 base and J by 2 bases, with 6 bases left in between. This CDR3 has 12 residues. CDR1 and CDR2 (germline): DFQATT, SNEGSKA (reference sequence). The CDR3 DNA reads TGCAGTGCTAGAGTTGGTGCCTACGAGCAGTACTTC. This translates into CSARVGAYEQYF.

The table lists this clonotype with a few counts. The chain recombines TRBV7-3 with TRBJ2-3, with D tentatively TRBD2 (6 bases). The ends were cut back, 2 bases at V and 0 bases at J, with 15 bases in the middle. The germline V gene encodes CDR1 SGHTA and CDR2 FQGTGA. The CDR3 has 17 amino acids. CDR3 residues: CASSLFVRRGSTDTQYF. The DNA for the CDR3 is TGTGCCAGCAGCTTATTTGTAAGGCGGGGTAGCACAGATACGCAGTATTTT.

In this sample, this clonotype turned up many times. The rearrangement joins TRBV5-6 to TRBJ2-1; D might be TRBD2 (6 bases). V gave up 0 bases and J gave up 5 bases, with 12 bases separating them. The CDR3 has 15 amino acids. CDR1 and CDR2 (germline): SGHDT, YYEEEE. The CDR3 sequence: CASSLGGEPNNEQFF. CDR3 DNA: TGTGCCAGCAGCTTGGGGGGGGAACCAAACAATGAGCAGTTCTTC.

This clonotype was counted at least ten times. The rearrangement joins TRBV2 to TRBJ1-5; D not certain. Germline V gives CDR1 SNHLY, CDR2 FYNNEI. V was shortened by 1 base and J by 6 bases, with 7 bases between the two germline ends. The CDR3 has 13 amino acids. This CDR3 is CASSEDLSQPQHF. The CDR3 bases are TGTGCCAGCAGTGAAGATCTTAGTCAGCCCCAGCATTTT.

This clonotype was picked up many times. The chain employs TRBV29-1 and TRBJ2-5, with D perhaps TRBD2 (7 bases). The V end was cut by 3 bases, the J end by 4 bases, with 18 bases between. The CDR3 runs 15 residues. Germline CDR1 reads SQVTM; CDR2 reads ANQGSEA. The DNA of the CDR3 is TGCAGCGTTGAGGGGGGGGGCGGCGCCGGAGAGACCCAGTACTTC. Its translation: CSVEGGGGAGETQYF.

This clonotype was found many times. The CDR3 reads CASSLDSAGLETQYF. CDR3 bases: TGTGCCAGCAGCTTAGACAGCGCGGGTTTAGAGACCCAGTACTTC. The chain carries TRBV7-3 and TRBJ2-5; TRBD1 or TRBD2 may be the D gene (5 bases each). V lost 2 bases, J lost 4 bases, and 14 bases lay in between. Germline values: CDR1 SGHTA, CDR2 FQGTGA. The CDR3 is 15 residues long.

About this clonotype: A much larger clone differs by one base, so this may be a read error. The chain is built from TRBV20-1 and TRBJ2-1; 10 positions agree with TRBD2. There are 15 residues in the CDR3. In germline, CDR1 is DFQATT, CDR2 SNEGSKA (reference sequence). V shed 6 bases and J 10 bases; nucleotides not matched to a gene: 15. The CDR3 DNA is TGCAGTGCGCCCTTAGCGGGAGGCGTGGGGGTGGAGCAGTTCTTC. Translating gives CSAPLAGGVGVEQFF.

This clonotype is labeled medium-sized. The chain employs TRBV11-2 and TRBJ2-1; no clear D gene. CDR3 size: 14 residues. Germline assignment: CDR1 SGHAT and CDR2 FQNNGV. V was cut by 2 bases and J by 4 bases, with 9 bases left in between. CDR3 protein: CASSLTVGYNEQFF. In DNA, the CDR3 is TGTGCCAGCAGCTTAACCGTGGGATACAATGAGCAGTTCTTC.

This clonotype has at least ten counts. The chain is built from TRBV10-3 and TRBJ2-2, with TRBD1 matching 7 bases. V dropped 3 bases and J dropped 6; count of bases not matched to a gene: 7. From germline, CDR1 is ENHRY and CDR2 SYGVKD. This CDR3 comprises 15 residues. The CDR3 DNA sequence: TGTGCCATCAGTGACTCCCGACAGGGACCCGGGGAGCTGTTTTTT. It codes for CAISDSRQGPGELFF.

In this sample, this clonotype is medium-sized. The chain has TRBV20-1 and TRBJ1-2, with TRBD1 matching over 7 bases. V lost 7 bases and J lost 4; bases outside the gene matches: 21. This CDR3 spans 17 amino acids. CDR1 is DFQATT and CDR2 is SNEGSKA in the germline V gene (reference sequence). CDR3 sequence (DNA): TGCAGTGTTTCGCCATTGGAAATAGGGACAGAGACCTATGGCTACACCTTC. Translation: CSVSPLEIGTETYGYTF.

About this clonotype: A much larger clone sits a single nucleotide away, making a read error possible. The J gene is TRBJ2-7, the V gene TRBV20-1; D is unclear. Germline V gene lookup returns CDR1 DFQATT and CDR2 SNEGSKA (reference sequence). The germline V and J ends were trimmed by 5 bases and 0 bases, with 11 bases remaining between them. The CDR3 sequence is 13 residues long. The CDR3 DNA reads TGCAGTGCTGACCGGAACACCTCCTACGAGCAGTACTTC. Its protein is CSADRNTSYEQYF.

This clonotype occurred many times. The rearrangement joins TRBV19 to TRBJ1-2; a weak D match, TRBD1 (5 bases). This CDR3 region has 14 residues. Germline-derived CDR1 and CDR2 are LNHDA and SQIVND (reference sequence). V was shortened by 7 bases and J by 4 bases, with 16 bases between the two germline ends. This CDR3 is CASIPGPGLYGYTF. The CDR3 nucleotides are TGTGCCAGTATCCCAGGGCCCGGTCTCTATGGCTACACCTTC.